A selection of T cell receptor beta chains follows, all from one sample in a study of CD8+ T cells in alopecia areata. Some clones are missing from TCRdb's copy, which holds only in-frame ones; the method was immunoSEQ multiplex PCR. The sample records about 210,000 clones, approximately 67% being singletons. The sample in question was CD4+ T cells sorted from blood, obtained at approximately week 44, from a patient treated with tofacitinib. These TCRs come from a human donor with alopecia areata. Each CDR3 is given with its conserved first and last residue. Each record gives: J gene, D gene, clone size, CDR3 length, V gene, CDR3 protein, CDR3 DNA. The D gene is left open where the match is weak. Clone size is not always given. Where it is, it says once, few, many or a class for expanded clones.

j_gene: TRBJ1-1
d_gene: NA
abundance: NA
len: 13
v_gene: TRBV6-5
CDR3aa: CASSYRANTEAFF
CDR3nt: TGTGCCAGCAGTTACCGGGCGAACACTGAAGCTTTCTTT

j_gene: TRBJ2-1
d_gene: TRBD2
abundance: NA
len: 13
v_gene: TRBV29-1
CDR3aa: CSVQSGGRNEQFF
CDR3nt: TGCAGCGTTCAGTCGGGGGGGCGCAATGAGCAGTTCTTC

j_gene: TRBJ2-3
d_gene: TRBD2
abundance: few
len: 14
v_gene: TRBV5-1
CDR3aa: CASSQHGGSVTQYF
CDR3nt: TGCGCCAGCAGCCAGCACGGGGGGAGCGTTACGCAGTATTTT

j_gene: TRBJ1-1
d_gene: NA
abundance: NA
len: 12
v_gene: TRBV29-1
CDR3aa: CSVEIRQSEAFF
CDR3nt: TGCAGCGTTGAGATTCGACAGTCTGAAGCTTTCTTT

j_gene: TRBJ1-1
d_gene: TRBD1
abundance: few
len: 15
v_gene: TRBV29-1
CDR3aa: CSVTRDRGRGPVTFF
CDR3nt: TGCAGCGTTACCCGGGACAGGGGGCGAGGTCCGGTGACTTTCTTT

j_gene: TRBJ1-1
d_gene: NA
abundance: NA
len: 15
v_gene: TRBV27
CDR3aa: CASRLYPGANTEAFF
CDR3nt: TGTGCCAGCAGACTTTACCCAGGGGCAAACACTGAAGCTTTCTTT

j_gene: TRBJ1-2
d_gene: TRBD1
abundance: NA
len: 14
v_gene: TRBV7-2
CDR3aa: CASSLAQGNYGYTF
CDR3nt: TGTGCCAGCAGCTTAGCACAGGGGAACTATGGCTACACCTTC

j_gene: TRBJ2-7
d_gene: NA
abundance: NA
len: 14
v_gene: TRBV28
CDR3aa: CASSLGTVPYEQYF
CDR3nt: TGTGCCAGCAGTTTAGGGACGGTACCCTACGAGCAGTACTTC

j_gene: TRBJ1-4
d_gene: NA
abundance: NA
len: 14
v_gene: TRBV29-1
CDR3aa: CSARYPGDGEKLFF
CDR3nt: TGCAGCGCCCGTTACCCAGGGGACGGGGAAAAACTGTTTTTT

j_gene: TRBJ1-5
d_gene: NA
abundance: NA
len: 11
v_gene: TRBV30
CDR3aa: CAWSKDQPQHF
CDR3nt: TGTGCCTGGAGTAAAGACCAGCCCCAGCATTTT

j_gene: TRBJ1-1
d_gene: NA
abundance: NA
len: 13
v_gene: TRBV6-5
CDR3aa: CASRRVGGTEAFF
CDR3nt: TGTGCCAGCAGGAGGGTAGGTGGCACTGAAGCTTTCTTT

j_gene: TRBJ2-4
d_gene: NA
abundance: NA
len: 15
v_gene: TRBV15
CDR3aa: CATSRDAQGKNIQYF
CDR3nt: TGTGCCACCAGCAGAGATGCACAGGGAAAAAACATTCAGTACTTC

j_gene: TRBJ2-5
d_gene: NA
abundance: few
len: 14
v_gene: TRBV5-1
CDR3aa: CASSQGTPDMTQYF
CDR3nt: TGCGCCAGCAGCCAGGGGACCCCTGATATGACCCAGTACTTC

j_gene: TRBJ1-1
d_gene: TRBD1
abundance: NA
len: 13
v_gene: TRBV10-3
CDR3aa: CAMGQDRNTEAFF
CDR3nt: TGTGCCATGGGACAGGACCGAAACACTGAAGCTTTCTTT

j_gene: TRBJ1-5
d_gene: NA
abundance: NA
len: 14
v_gene: TRBV11-2
CDR3aa: CASSKDGFNQPQHF
CDR3nt: TGTGCCAGCAGCAAGGACGGATTCAATCAGCCCCAGCATTTT

j_gene: TRBJ2-1
d_gene: NA
abundance: NA
len: 16
v_gene: TRBV7-2
CDR3aa: CASSLDRGAGYNEQFF
CDR3nt: TGTGCCAGCAGCTTAGACCGGGGGGCCGGATACAATGAGCAGTTCTTC

j_gene: TRBJ1-5
d_gene: NA
abundance: NA
len: 13
v_gene: TRBV4-3
CDR3aa: CASSQLTNQPQHF
CDR3nt: TGCGCCAGCAGCCAACTTACAAATCAGCCCCAGCATTTT

j_gene: TRBJ1-6
d_gene: TRBD1
abundance: NA
len: 17
v_gene: TRBV7-2
CDR3aa: CASSFGQGFSYNSPLHF
CDR3nt: TGTGCCAGCAGCTTCGGACAGGGTTTTTCCTATAATTCACCCCTCCACTTT

j_gene: TRBJ2-1
d_gene: NA
abundance: NA
len: 15
v_gene: TRBV5-6
CDR3aa: CASSLTGRSYNEQFF
CDR3nt: TGTGCCAGCAGCTTGACAGGCCGCTCCTACAATGAGCAGTTCTTC

j_gene: TRBJ2-3
d_gene: NA
abundance: NA
len: 15
v_gene: TRBV11-2
CDR3aa: CASSPGVAGTDTQYF
CDR3nt: TGTGCCAGCAGCCCCGGCGTGGCAGGCACAGATACGCAGTATTTT

j_gene: TRBJ1-2
d_gene: TRBD1
abundance: NA
len: 13
v_gene: TRBV6-4
CDR3aa: CASSQDRTGGYTF
CDR3nt: TGTGCCAGCAGCCAAGACAGGACAGGAGGCTACACCTTC

j_gene: TRBJ1-1
d_gene: NA
abundance: few
len: 10
v_gene: TRBV29-1
CDR3aa: CSVEEGGAFF
CDR3nt: TGCAGCGTTGAAGAGGGGGGGGCTTTCTTT

j_gene: TRBJ1-1
d_gene: NA
abundance: once
len: 14
v_gene: TRBV5-1
CDR3aa: CASSPDGGRTEAFF
CDR3nt: TGCGCCAGCAGCCCGGACGGAGGAAGGACTGAAGCTTTCTTT